A selection of T cell receptor beta chains follows, all from one sample in a study of PD-1 blockade in classical Hodgkin lymphoma. Clones were sequenced by immunoSEQ multiplex PCR, and TCRdb holds only the in-frame ones, with some missing. The data show 50,000 to 65,000 clones, around 93% seen once. The sequences come from peripheral blood mononuclear cells (PBMCs), collected before the second cycle of nivolumab. The receptors derive from a human donor with classical Hodgkin lymphoma. Both conserved end residues are part of each CDR3. A D gene is named only where the DNA matches it firmly. Expanded clones are given a class, and other clones once, few, many or no size at all.

>TRBJ2-1|TRBV4-1|TRBD1|.
CASSQGPGQFLDEQFF
TGCGCCAGCAGCCAAGGGCCGGGACAGTTTTTGGATGAGCAGTTCTTC
>TRBJ2-5|TRBV19|.|.
CASSISPGIGETQYF
TGTGCCAGTAGTATTTCTCCAGGGATTGGGGAGACCCAGTACTTC
>TRBJ2-3|TRBV5-1|TRBD2|.
CASSLVRTSGDVTDTQYF
TGCGCCAGCAGCTTGGTCCGGACTAGCGGGGACGTCACAGATACGCAGTATTTT
>TRBJ2-3|TRBV4-1|TRBD1|.
CASSQGTGAGSTDTQYF
TGCGCCAGCAGCCAAGGGACAGGGGCGGGAAGCACAGATACGCAGTATTTT
>TRBJ1-4|TRBV28|.|.
CASIGGQMNEKLFF
TGTGCCAGCATCGGAGGACAGATGAATGAAAAACTGTTTTTT
>TRBJ1-3|TRBV13|.|.
CASSLPTVSSGNTIYF
TGTGCCAGCAGCTTACCTACAGTGAGCTCTGGAAACACCATATATTTT
>TRBJ2-7|TRBV19|.|once
CASSILSGDFEQYF
TGTGCCAGTAGTATCTTATCAGGGGACTTCGAGCAGTACTTC
>TRBJ1-1|TRBV5-6|.|.
CASSSDPTEAFF
TGTGCCAGCAGCTCGGACCCCACTGAAGCTTTCTTT
>TRBJ2-2|TRBV7-9|.|.
CASRGEQITGELFF
TGTGCCAGCAGGGGTGAACAGATCACCGGGGAGCTGTTTTTT
>TRBJ2-1|TRBV6-4|TRBD2|few
CASSEIAGGRAEQFF
TGTGCCAGCAGTGAGATTGCGGGGGGGCGCGCTGAGCAGTTCTTC
>TRBJ1-5|TRBV7-6|.|.
CASSLDAQGSVKPQHF
TGTGCCAGCAGCTTAGACGCCCAGGGCAGTGTTAAGCCCCAGCATTTT